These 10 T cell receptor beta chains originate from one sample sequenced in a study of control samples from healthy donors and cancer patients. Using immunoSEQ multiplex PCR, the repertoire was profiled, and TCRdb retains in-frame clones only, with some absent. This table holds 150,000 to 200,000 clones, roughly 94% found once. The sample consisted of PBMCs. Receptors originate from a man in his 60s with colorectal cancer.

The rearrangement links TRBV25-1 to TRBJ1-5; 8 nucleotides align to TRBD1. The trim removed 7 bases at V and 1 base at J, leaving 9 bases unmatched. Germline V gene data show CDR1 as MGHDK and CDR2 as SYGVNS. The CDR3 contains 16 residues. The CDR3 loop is CASKGQVEGSNQPQHF. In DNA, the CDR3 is TGTGCCAGCAAGGGACAGGTCGAAGGGAGCAATCAGCCCCAGCATTTT.

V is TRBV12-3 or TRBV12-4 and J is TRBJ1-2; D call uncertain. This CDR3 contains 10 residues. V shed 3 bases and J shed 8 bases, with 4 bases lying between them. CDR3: CASSLNGYTF. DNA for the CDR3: TGTGCCAGCAGTTTGAACGGCTACACCTTC.

CDR3 amino acids: CASSQDLRGTVNYGYTF. The DNA of the CDR3 is TGCGCCAGCAGCCAAGATCTCCGCGGGACAGTTAACTATGGCTACACCTTC. V and J are TRBV4-3 and TRBJ1-2; 7 positions match TRBD1. The CDR3 is 17 amino acids. V shed 0 bases and J 1 base; nucleotides not matched to a gene: 8. CDR1 LGHNA and CDR2 YSLEER come from the germline V gene.

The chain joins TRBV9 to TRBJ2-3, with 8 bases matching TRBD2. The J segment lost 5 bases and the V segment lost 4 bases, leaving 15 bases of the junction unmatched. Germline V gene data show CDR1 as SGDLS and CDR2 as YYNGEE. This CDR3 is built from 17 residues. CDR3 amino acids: CASSPRRGDGVLDTQYF. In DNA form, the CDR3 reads TGTGCCAGCAGCCCCAGGCGGGGGGACGGGGTTTTAGATACGCAGTATTTT. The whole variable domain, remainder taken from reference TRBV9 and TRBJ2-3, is DSGVTQTPKHLITATGQRVTLRCSPRSGDLSVYWYQQSLDQGLQFLIQYYNGEERAKGNILERFSAQQFPDLHSELNLSSLELGDSALYFCASSPRRGDGVLDTQYFGPGTRLTVL.

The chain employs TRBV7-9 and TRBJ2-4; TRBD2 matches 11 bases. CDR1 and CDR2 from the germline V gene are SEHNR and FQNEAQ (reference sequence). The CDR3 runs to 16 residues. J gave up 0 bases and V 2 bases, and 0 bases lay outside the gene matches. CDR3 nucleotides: TGTGCCAGCAGCTTAACTAGCGGGGGAGCCAAAAACATTCAGTACTTC. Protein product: CASSLTSGGAKNIQYF.

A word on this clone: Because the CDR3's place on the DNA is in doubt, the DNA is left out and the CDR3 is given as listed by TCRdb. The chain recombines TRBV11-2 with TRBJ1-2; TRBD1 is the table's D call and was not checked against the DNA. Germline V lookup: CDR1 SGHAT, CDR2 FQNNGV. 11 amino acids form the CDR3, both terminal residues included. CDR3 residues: CASSFGQGSAF.

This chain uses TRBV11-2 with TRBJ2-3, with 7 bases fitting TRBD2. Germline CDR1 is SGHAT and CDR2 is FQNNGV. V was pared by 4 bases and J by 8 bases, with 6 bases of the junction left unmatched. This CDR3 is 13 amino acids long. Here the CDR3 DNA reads TGTGCCAGCAGCTACCTAGGCGGGGGTACGCAGTATTTT. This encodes CASSYLGGGTQYF.

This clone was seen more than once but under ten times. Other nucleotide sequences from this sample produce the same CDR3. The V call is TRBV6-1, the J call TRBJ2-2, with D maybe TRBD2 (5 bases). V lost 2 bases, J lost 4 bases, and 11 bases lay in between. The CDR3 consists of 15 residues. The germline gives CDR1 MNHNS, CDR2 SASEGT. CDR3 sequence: CASSETDLGTGELFF. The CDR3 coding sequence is TGTGCCAGCAGTGAAACGGACTTAGGCACCGGGGAGCTGTTTTTT.

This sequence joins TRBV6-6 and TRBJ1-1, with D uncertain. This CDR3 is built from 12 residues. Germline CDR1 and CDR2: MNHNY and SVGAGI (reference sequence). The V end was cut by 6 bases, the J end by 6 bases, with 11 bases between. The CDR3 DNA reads TGTGCCAGCAGAACCAGTCTGGCTGAAGCTTTCTTT. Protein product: CASRTSLAEAFF.

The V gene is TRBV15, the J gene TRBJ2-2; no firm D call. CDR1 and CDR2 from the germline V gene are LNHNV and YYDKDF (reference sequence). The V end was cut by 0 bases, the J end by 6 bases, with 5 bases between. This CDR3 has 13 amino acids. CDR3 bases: TGTGCCACCAGCAGAGATAAAGCCGGGGAGCTGTTTTTT. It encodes CATSRDKAGELFF.